This T cell receptor beta chain was identified during a study of cytomegalovirus exposure and HLA in healthy donors. General study points: HLA alleles showed associations with 16,951 TCR beta sequences in a later analysis, at a 0.05 false discovery rate. CMV serostatus alone was available as immune exposure information. Later analysis associated a missense DCLRE1C variant with TCR beta V- and J-gene trimming.

V was pared by 0 bases and J by 4 bases, with 10 bases between. The CDR3 is 14 amino acids. Germline V lookup: CDR1 SGHDT, CDR2 YYEEEE. The PCR had 60 Vbeta and 13 Jbeta primers. Assay: immunoSEQ multiplex PCR; the TCRdb copy retains only in-frame clones and omits some. Of about 160,000 clones listed, roughly 80% are singletons. On this clone itself: No antigen is known for it.

This receptor was taken from a woman in her thirties in good health and CMV-seropositive. The V call is TRBV5-6, the J call TRBJ2-5; D perhaps matches TRBD1 (5 bases). The specimen was PBMCs. In DNA, the CDR3 is TGTGCCAGCAGCTTGGCCGATCAGGGAGAGACCCAGTACTTC. Its translation: CASSLADQGETQYF. Supplemented by reference TRBV5-6 and TRBJ2-5, the full variable domain reads DAGVTQSPTHLIKTRGQQVTLRCSPKSGHDTVSWYQQALGQGPQFIFQYYEEEERQRGNFPDRFSGHQFPNYSSELNVNALLLGDSALYLCASSLADQGETQYFGPGTRLLVL.